These 19 T cell receptor beta chains originate from one sample sequenced in a study of blood T cell repertoires in COVID-19. Profiling relied on immunoSEQ multiplex PCR, and the TCRdb table lists in-frame clones only, not all of them. This table has tens of thousands of clones, about nine tenths appearing once. Input material: peripheral blood. The receptors stem from a human donor in a cohort sampled during active COVID-19.

The chain carries TRBV4-1 and TRBJ2-4; 8 nucleotides line up with TRBD1. The germline V gene encodes CDR1 MGHRA and CDR2 YSYEKL. The CDR3 is made up of 17 amino acids. V was clipped by 2 bases and J by 0 bases; unmatched bases: 6. CDR3 in amino acids: CASSQPTGGRAKNIQYF. The CDR3 DNA reads TGCGCCAGCAGCCAACCCACAGGGGGAAGAGCCAAAAACATTCAGTACTTC.

The rearrangement joins TRBV19 to TRBJ1-3, with TRBD1 as a possible D gene (5 bases). V was clipped by 6 bases and J by 0 bases, with 9 bases between them. There are 14 residues in the CDR3. Looked up from germline, CDR1 is LNHDA and CDR2 is SQIVND (reference sequence). The CDR3 sequence: CASSGHFSGNTIYF. The CDR3 nucleotides read TGTGCCAGTAGCGGACACTTCTCTGGAAACACCATATATTTT.

The chain uses TRBV9 and TRBJ2-2; 12 bases are a match to TRBD2. The germline CDR1 and CDR2 sequences are SGDLS and YYNGEE. CDR3 length: 19 residues. V was clipped by 3 bases and J by 6 bases; unmatched bases: 15. The DNA for the CDR3 is TGTGCCAGCAGCGCGACCGGATCAGGACTAGCGGGGACGGCCGGGGAGCTGTTTTTT. Translated, it gives CASSATGSGLAGTAGELFF.

The chain uses TRBV12-3 or TRBV12-4 and TRBJ2-2, with a tentative D call TRBD1 (5 bases). V dropped 11 bases and J dropped 5 bases, with 15 bases sitting between them. This CDR3 spans 13 amino acids. CDR3 sequence reads: CALTGAGTGELFF. The CDR3 DNA is TGTGCCCTCACAGGAGCAGGAACCGGGGAGCTGTTTTTT.

This clone was recorded only once. The chain has TRBV4-1 and TRBJ2-1; TRBD1 might be the D (5 bases). Trimming pared 0 bases from V and 6 bases from J, leaving 15 bases between. Germline V gives CDR1 MGHRA, CDR2 YSYEKL. The CDR3 is 16 amino acids. CDR3 sequence (DNA): TGCGCCAGCAGCCAAGATCGACAGTCAACCCGCAATGAGCAGTTCTTC. This gives the protein CASSQDRQSTRNEQFF.

The V gene is TRBV3-1 (or the pseudogene TRBV3-2), the J gene TRBJ2-7, with 13 bases fitting TRBD2. Germline V lookup: CDR1 LGHDT, CDR2 YNNKEL (reference sequence). This CDR3 is 15 amino acids long. The V gene end was trimmed by 5 bases and the J gene end by 2 bases; junction bases not matched to a gene: 3. CDR3 protein: CASSGGTSGAYEQYF. The CDR3 coding sequence is TGTGCCAGCAGCGGGGGGACTAGCGGGGCCTACGAGCAGTACTTC.

The rearrangement links TRBV7-9 to TRBJ2-1, with D maybe TRBD2 (6 bases). Germline lookup yields CDR1 SEHNR and CDR2 FQNEAQ (reference sequence). Trimming took off 3 bases at V and 4 bases at J, with 16 bases between the two ends. The CDR3 contains 16 residues. In nucleotides, the CDR3 is TGTGCCAGCAGCTTGGGAGGAAATCAGGGTTACAATGAGCAGTTCTTC. Encoded protein: CASSLGGNQGYNEQFF.

The chain joins TRBV6-5 to TRBJ2-1; a possible D gene is TRBD2 (6 bases). CDR3 length: 13 amino acids. Per the germline V gene, CDR1 is MNHEY and CDR2 is SVGAGI. Trimming removed 4 bases at V and 7 bases at J, with 11 bases between. This CDR3 is CASSSPGGNEQFF. In nucleotides, the CDR3 is TGTGCCAGCAGTTCTCCCGGGGGAAATGAGCAGTTCTTC.

V usage is TRBV10-3 and J usage is TRBJ2-7; TRBD1 is a possible D gene (5 bases). The germline V gene has CDR1 ENHRY and CDR2 SYGVKD. This CDR3 contains 11 residues. Between the trimmed V and J ends, which lost 3 bases and 6 bases, there was a span of 6 bases. As DNA, the CDR3 is TGTGCCATCAGTGATCAGGGCGAGCAGTACTTC. Translated, it gives CAISDQGEQYF.

CDR3 amino acids: CASSRQLGEKLFF. CDR3 nucleotide sequence: TGTGCCAGCTCACGACAGTTGGGTGAAAAACTGTTTTTT. The chain combines TRBV18 with TRBJ1-4; possibly TRBD1 for D (5 bases). The V end lost 4 bases, the J end lost 7 bases, and 10 bases lay between the germline ends. Germline assignment: CDR1 KGHSH and CDR2 LQKENI. This CDR3 region has 13 residues.

The DNA for the CDR3 is TGCAGCGTGATAACAGGGGGTTCCTACAATGAGCAGTTCTTC. Protein sequence: CSVITGGSYNEQFF. The V call is TRBV29-1, the J call TRBJ2-1; 8 bases align to TRBD1. The ends lost 6 bases at V and 1 base at J; junction bases unmatched: 5. This CDR3 is built from 14 residues. Germline CDR1 SQVTM, CDR2 ANQGSEA.

V and J are TRBV5-6 and TRBJ2-7; D may be TRBD1 (6 bases). Germline V gene lookup returns CDR1 SGHDT and CDR2 YYEEEE. V dropped 4 bases and J dropped 0 bases, with 14 bases sitting between them. CDR3 length: 15 residues. The CDR3 loop is CASSPIDRSSYEQYF. CDR3 in DNA: TGTGCCAGCAGCCCTATCGACAGGAGCTCCTACGAGCAGTACTTC.

The chain couples TRBV6-5 to TRBJ1-3; no definite D call. The CDR3 totals 15 residues. V lost 5 bases to trimming and J lost 6 bases, with 17 bases between them. CDR1 and CDR2 (germline): MNHEY, SVGAGI. CDR3 region: CASSRTGVLENTIYF. The CDR3 nucleotides are TGTGCCAGCAGTCGCACGGGTGTGTTGGAAAACACCATATATTTT.

The chain has TRBV7-9 and TRBJ2-2; TRBD2 agrees at 8 bases. V gave up 3 bases and J gave up 1 base; unmatched junction bases: 4. CDR3 length equals 16 residues. CDR1 and CDR2 (germline): SEHNR, FQNEAQ (reference sequence). CDR3 region: CASSFERERNTGELFF. CDR3 nucleotides: TGTGCCAGCAGCTTTGAGCGGGAGCGGAACACCGGGGAGCTGTTTTTT.

This clone was seen only a few times. The rearrangement uses TRBV7-9 and TRBJ1-4; D not resolved. CDR1 SEHNR and CDR2 FQNEAQ come from the germline V gene (reference sequence). Trimming cost V 4 bases and J 4 bases, with 10 bases left between them. The CDR3 covers 14 residues. CDR3 sequence (DNA): TGTGCCAGCAGCTCATTTTCCATTAATGAAAAACTGTTTTTT. This codes for CASSSFSINEKLFF. The whole variable domain, remainder taken from reference TRBV7-9 and TRBJ1-4, is DTGVSQNPRHKITKRGQNVTFRCDPISEHNRLYWYRQTLGQGPEFLTYFQNEAQLEKSRLLSDRFSAERPKGSFSTLEIQRTEQGDSAMYLCASSSFSINEKLFFGSGTQLSVL.

This rearrangement joins TRBV5-4 to TRBJ2-5; TRBD2 agrees at 8 bases. V was pared by 4 bases and J by 4 bases, with 9 bases of the junction left unmatched. Germline V gene sequence: CDR1 SGHNT, CDR2 YYREEE (reference sequence). This CDR3 contains 15 residues. DNA of the CDR3: TGTGCCAGCAGCAAAAGACTAGCGCGAGGAGAGACCCAGTACTTC. Encoded protein: CASSKRLARGETQYF.

V gene TRBV5-1 combines with J gene TRBJ1-1; TRBD1 aligns across 7 bases. Germline V gene data show CDR1 as SGHRS and CDR2 as YFSETQ. The V and J ends lost 3 bases and 2 bases, in that order; junction bases with no gene match: 7. This CDR3 is 15 amino acids long. The CDR3 reads CASSSDRVPNTEAFF. CDR3 in DNA: TGCGCCAGCAGCTCAGACAGGGTCCCAAACACTGAAGCTTTCTTT.

This chain links TRBV7-3 with TRBJ2-3, with TRBD2 matching over 12 bases. The CDR3 length is 15 residues. J lost 4 bases, V lost 4 bases, and 3 bases had no gene match. Germline values: CDR1 SGHTA, CDR2 FQGTGA. The CDR3 protein is CASSSTSGRSDTQYF. The CDR3, as DNA: TGTGCCAGCAGCTCCACTAGCGGGAGGTCAGATACGCAGTATTTT.

The V gene is TRBV28, the J gene TRBJ2-4; TRBD1 matches at 8 bases. V gave up 3 bases and J gave up 7 bases; unmatched junction bases: 14. Germline V gene sequence: CDR1 MDHEN, CDR2 SYDVKM. The CDR3 has 17 amino acids. As DNA, the CDR3 is TGTGCCAGCAGTTTTCCAAGGGACAGGCTTAGGGGGAACATTCAGTACTTC. Its translation is CASSFPRDRLRGNIQYF. Full variable domain (remainder filled in from reference TRBV28 and TRBJ2-4): DVKVTQSSRYLVKRTGEKVFLECVQDMDHENMFWYRQDPGLGLRLIYFSYDVKMKEKGDIPEGYSVSREKKERFSLILESASTNQTSMYLCASSFPRDRLRGNIQYFGAGTRLSVL.